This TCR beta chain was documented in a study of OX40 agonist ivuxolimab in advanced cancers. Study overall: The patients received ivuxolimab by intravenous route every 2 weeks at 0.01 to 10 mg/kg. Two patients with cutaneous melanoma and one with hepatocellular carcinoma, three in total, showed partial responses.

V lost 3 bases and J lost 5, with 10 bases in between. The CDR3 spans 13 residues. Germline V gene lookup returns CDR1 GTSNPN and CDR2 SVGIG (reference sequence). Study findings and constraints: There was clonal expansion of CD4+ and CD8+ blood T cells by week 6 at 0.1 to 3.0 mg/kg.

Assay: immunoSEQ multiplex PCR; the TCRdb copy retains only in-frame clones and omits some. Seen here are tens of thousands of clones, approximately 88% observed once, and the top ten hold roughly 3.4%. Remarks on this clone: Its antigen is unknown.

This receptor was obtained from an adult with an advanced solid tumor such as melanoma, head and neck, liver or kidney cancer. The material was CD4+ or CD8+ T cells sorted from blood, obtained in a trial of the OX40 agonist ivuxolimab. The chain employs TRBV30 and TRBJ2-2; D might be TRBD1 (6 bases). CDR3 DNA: TGTGCCTGGAGAAAACAGGGTACCGGGGAGCTGTTTTTT. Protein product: CAWRKQGTGELFF. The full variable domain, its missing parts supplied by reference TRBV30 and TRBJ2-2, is SQTIHQWPATLVQPVGSPLSLECTVEGTSNPNLYWYRQAAGRGLQLLFYSVGIGQISSEVPQNLSASRPQDRQFILSSKKLLLSDSGFYLCAWRKQGTGELFFGEGSRLTVL.